Included here is one T cell receptor (beta chain) sequence, with context. Its target is unknown. With a duration under 3 months, ophthalmopathy in the donors showed moderate-to-severe activity, CAS ≥3 and NOSPECS ≥4. The V end lost 2 bases, the J end lost 4 bases, and 11 bases lay between the germline ends. The CDR3 is made up of 13 amino acids. The germline CDR1 and CDR2 sequences are GTSNPN and SVGIG (reference sequence). The data were taken from a study of Graves' ophthalmopathy and Graves' hyperthyroidism. Background on the study: The blood sample was drawn at first diagnosis and before any treatment.

Study-wide results and limits: Ophthalmopathy progression predictions by the model showed roughly 75% specificity and 70.59% sensitivity.

Amplification from RNA transcripts yielded the TCR beta CDR3 regions. HTBI primers were used in a first-round RT-PCR, which preceded a second-round multiplex PCR. Via MiXCR, TCRdb re-called the multiplex PCR reads, giving one row per CDR3 protein. Here the sample spans 200,000 to 250,000 distinct CDR3 sequences, 40% to 50% being singletons. This clonotype was sampled from an adult man with Graves' ophthalmopathy. Sequenced: peripheral blood. The chain combines TRBV30 with TRBJ1-1, with D unresolved. Here the CDR3 DNA reads TGTGCCTGGAGTCCCGGGGTAGGCACTGAAGCTTTCTTT. Protein: CAWSPGVGTEAFF.